The clone carrying this TCR beta chain was observed a few times. Its antigen is unidentified. Germline is not matched at one junction end, which may reflect a read error. The data originate from a study of T cell repertoires in ileal Crohn's disease. Per sample, roughly 500 nanograms of biopsy DNA were TCRB immunosequenced. This table comes from immunoSEQ multiplex PCR, and its TCRdb copy is limited to in-frame clones, with some not included. The table records more than 11,000 clones, 70% of them present only once. Germline loops: CDR1 MGHRA, CDR2 YSYEKL. The CDR3 covers 14 residues. Findings of the study overall: Clonal expansions were more frequent in active smokers than non-smokers at surgery. Mucosal expansions were suggested to be mainly CD8 T cells.

The sequence came from an adult with Crohn's disease. This chain connects TRBV4-1 to TRBJ2-1; 15 positions agree with TRBD2. Material for sequencing was ileal tissue. For the CDR3, the DNA is TGCGCCAGCAGCCAAGAAAGGACTAGCGGGGGGGCGGTCTTC. Its protein product is CASSQERTSGGAVF.